Described below is a single TCR beta chain sequence and its context. The data stem from a study of blood T cell repertoires in COVID-19. Background on the study: Italy, Spain and the United States were the sources of the convalescent and acute COVID-19 samples. Sources were T cells, B-cell-depleted T cells, or PBMCs; the material itself was cDNA or gDNA.

CDR3 length: 17 amino acids. V was pared by 4 bases and J by 1 base, with 16 bases between. The germline CDR1 and CDR2 sequences are LNHDA and SQIVND (reference sequence). Authors' methods: Amplification from reference gene primers served as the basis for estimated nucleated cell counts. The table came from immunoSEQ multiplex PCR; TCRdb's copy has only in-frame clones and leaves some out. V, J and clone size were drawn from that table, and D and trimming were deduced from the DNA. The table shows 200,000 to 250,000 clones, with approximately 87% occurring only once. Sequenced sample: peripheral blood. The rearrangement links TRBV19 to TRBJ1-4; TRBD1 is a possible D gene (6 bases). The origin of this receptor is a woman in her 70s with active or convalescent COVID-19. CDR3 sequence (DNA): TGTGCCAGTAGTACCCCACAGGGCCGGAAAACTAATGAAAAACTGTTTTTT. Amino acids: CASSTPQGRKTNEKLFF.